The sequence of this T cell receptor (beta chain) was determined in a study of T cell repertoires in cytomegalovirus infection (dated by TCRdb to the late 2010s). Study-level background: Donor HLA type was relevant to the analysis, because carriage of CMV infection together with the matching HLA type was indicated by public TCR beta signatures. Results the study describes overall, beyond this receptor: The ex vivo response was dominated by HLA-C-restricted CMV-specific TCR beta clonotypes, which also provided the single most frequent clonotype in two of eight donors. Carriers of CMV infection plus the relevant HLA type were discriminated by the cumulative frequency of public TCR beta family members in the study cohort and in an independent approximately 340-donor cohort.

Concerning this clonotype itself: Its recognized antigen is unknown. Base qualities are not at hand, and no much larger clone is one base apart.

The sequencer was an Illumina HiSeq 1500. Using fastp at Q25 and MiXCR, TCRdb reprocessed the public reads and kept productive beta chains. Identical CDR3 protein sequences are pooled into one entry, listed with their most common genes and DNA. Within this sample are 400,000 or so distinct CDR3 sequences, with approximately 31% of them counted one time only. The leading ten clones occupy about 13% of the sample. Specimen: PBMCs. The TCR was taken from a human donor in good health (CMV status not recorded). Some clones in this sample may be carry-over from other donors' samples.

The DNA sequence follows: TGTGCCAGCAGTGAGTGGAGGGATGGGGAGACCCAGTACTTC. Its product reads: CASSEWRDGETQYF. This sequence uses TRBV2 and TRBJ2-5; TRBD2 is a weak D gene call, 6 bases matching. Looking up the germline V gene yields CDR1 SNHLY and CDR2 FYNNEI. The cysteine opens and the phenylalanine closes a CDR3 of 14 amino acids. The DNA shown is the 42-base CDR3, in frame from base 1. V sheds 3 bases and J sheds 5 bases, leaving 13 bases between their ends.